The 8 T cell receptor beta chains presented below share a single source sample, sequenced in a study of blood T cell repertoires in COVID-19. Here immunoSEQ multiplex PCR was the method, and the copy in TCRdb shows in-frame clones only, minus some. The sample has roughly 240,000 clones; almost 85% are singletons. Sequences were obtained from peripheral blood. These receptors were obtained from a woman at least 80 years old with acute or convalescent COVID-19.

V is TRBV6-5 and J is TRBJ1-2; 11 bases map to TRBD1. The CDR3 is 15 residues long. Germline CDR1 and CDR2: MNHEY and SVGAGI. V shed 4 bases and J 6 bases; nucleotides not matched to a gene: 7. CDR3: CASSSGQGERNGYTF. The CDR3 bases are TGTGCCAGCAGTTCGGGACAGGGGGAACGTAATGGCTACACCTTC.

The V call is TRBV5-4, the J call TRBJ2-5; weak D call: TRBD1 (6 bases). This CDR3 spans 15 amino acids. Between the trimmed V and J ends, which lost 3 bases and 1 base, there was a span of 13 bases. CDR1 is SGHNT and CDR2 is YYREEE in the germline V gene (reference sequence). CDR3 DNA sequence: TGTGCCAGCAGCTCCCGACGACAGGTCCAAGAGACCCAGTACTTC. It translates to CASSSRRQVQETQYF. The whole variable domain, remainder taken from reference TRBV5-4 and TRBJ2-5, is ETGVTQSPTHLIKTRGQQVTLRCSSQSGHNTVSWYQQALGQGPQFIFQYYREEENGRGNFPPRFSGLQFPNYSSELNVNALELDDSALYLCASSSRRQVQETQYFGPGTRLLVL.

This chain uses TRBV19 with TRBJ1-5; tentatively, D is TRBD1 (6 bases). V was cut by 6 bases and J by 2 bases, with 17 bases left in between. CDR1 is LNHDA, CDR2 SQIVND, per germline (reference sequence). The CDR3 totals 16 residues. The CDR3 here is CASSHRERVRNQPQHF. As DNA, the CDR3 is TGTGCCAGTAGCCACAGGGAGAGGGTTCGCAATCAGCCCCAGCATTTT.

The chain is built from TRBV6-6 and TRBJ1-1; TRBD1 aligns across 7 bases. The CDR3 extends over 14 amino acids. Trimming removed 6 bases from V and 1 base from J; junction bases left unmatched: 5. Per germline, CDR1 MNHNY and CDR2 SVGAGI (reference sequence). CDR3 residues: CASRDSGGNTEAFF. The CDR3 DNA sequence: TGTGCCAGCAGGGATTCAGGGGGGAACACTGAAGCTTTCTTT.

V usage is TRBV5-1 and J usage is TRBJ2-3, with 9 nucleotides matching TRBD1. Germline V gene data show CDR1 as SGHRS and CDR2 as YFSETQ. The CDR3 covers 14 residues. The ends lost 4 bases at V and 2 bases at J; junction bases unmatched: 2. CDR3 in amino acids: CASSKQGATDTQYF. The CDR3 coding sequence is TGCGCCAGCAGCAAACAGGGGGCCACAGATACGCAGTATTTT.

This clone was counted a few times. The chain links TRBV15 to TRBJ1-3; no clear D. The germline gives CDR1 LNHNV, CDR2 YYDKDF (reference sequence). V was clipped by 3 bases and J by 7 bases, with 16 bases between them. The CDR3 is 15 amino acids. CDR3 nucleotide sequence: TGTGCCACCAGCAGTACCGGGATCCCCGGCAACACCATATATTTT. This sequence encodes CATSSTGIPGNTIYF.

The chain employs TRBV6-1 and TRBJ1-5; a possible D gene is TRBD1 (5 bases). The CDR3 consists of 16 residues. Trimming left V 4 bases short and J 5 bases short, with 18 bases between. CDR1 is MNHNS and CDR2 is SASEGT in the germline V gene. The chain's CDR3 is CASSAGAGTDHQPQHF. The DNA of the CDR3 is TGTGCCAGCAGTGCTGGGGCCGGGACTGATCATCAGCCCCAGCATTTT.

The chain is built from TRBV27 and TRBJ1-5; D possibly corresponds to TRBD1 (6 bases). The CDR3 runs 15 residues. The germline gives CDR1 MNHEY, CDR2 SMNVEV (reference sequence). The V end was cut by 0 bases, the J end by 3 bases, with 9 bases between. The DNA for the CDR3 is TGTGCCAGCAGTTTATCATGGGGGCTCAATCAGCCCCAGCATTTT. Translation: CASSLSWGLNQPQHF.